These 24 T cell receptor beta chains were all obtained from the same sample, sequenced in a study of blood T cells in healthy people across ages. PCR was performed a second time for about 6 to 11 cycles using a sample-barcoded 5' primer and a J-beta primer mix. TCRdb re-derived calls from the 5' RACE reads in MiXCR, one entry per CDR3 protein. The profile shows roughly 800,000 distinct CDR3 sequences, around 36% of them singletons. The source material was blood. Source of these receptors: a young man in good health.

This clonotype was counted at least ten times. J is TRBJ2-7 and V is TRBV29-1; 10 nucleotides line up with TRBD1. Trimming took 6 bases from V and 4 from J; bases not matched to a gene: 9. CDR1 is SQVTM and CDR2 is ANQGSEA in the germline V gene. CDR3 length: 14 residues. CDR3 region: CSVGSRTGGYEQYF. For the CDR3, the DNA is TGCAGCGTGGGTTCGAGGACAGGGGGTTACGAGCAGTACTTC.

This rearrangement joins TRBV6-2 or TRBV6-3 to TRBJ1-5; a weak D match, TRBD1 (5 bases). The germline CDR1 and CDR2 sequences are MNHEY and SVGEGT. The CDR3 has 13 residues. The V end was cut by 7 bases, the J end by 5 bases, with 12 bases between. The CDR3 loop is CASMKDTYQPQHF. For the CDR3, the DNA is TGTGCCAGCATGAAGGACACTTATCAGCCCCAGCATTTT.

To note about this clonotype: This may come from a read error, since a much larger clone is one base off. The rearrangement uses TRBV7-2 and TRBJ1-2, with 7 bases that match TRBD1. Germline V gene lookup returns CDR1 SGHTA and CDR2 FQGNSA. V shed 5 bases, J shed 7 bases, and the junction held 10 bases outside the gene matches. The CDR3 runs 14 residues. The CDR3 here is CASSDLTGRGGYTF. The CDR3 DNA follows: TGTGCCAGCAGCGACCTGACAGGGAGGGGTGGCTACACCTTC.

CDR3 coding DNA: TGTGCCAGCAGCTTAGTAGGACTCCGCTTTAATGAGCAGTACTTC. Its protein product is CASSLVGLRFNEQYF. This rearrangement joins TRBV7-9 to TRBJ2-7; D might be TRBD2 (5 bases). Germline V lookup: CDR1 SEHNR, CDR2 FQNEAQ (reference sequence). The V gene lost 1 base and the J gene lost 7 bases, with 17 bases spanning the gap. This CDR3 has 15 residues. The whole variable domain, remainder taken from reference TRBV7-9 and TRBJ2-7, is DTGVSQNPRHKITKRGQNVTFRCDPISEHNRLYWYRQTLGQGPEFLTYFQNEAQLEKSRLLSDRFSAERPKGSFSTLEIQRTEQGDSAMYLCASSLVGLRFNEQYFGPGTRLTVT.

The chain joins TRBV28 to TRBJ1-6, with D perhaps matching TRBD1 (6 bases). Trimming pared 3 bases from V and 7 bases from J, leaving 10 bases between. CDR1 MDHEN and CDR2 SYDVKM come from the germline V gene. The CDR3 extends over 14 amino acids. CDR3 residues: CASSLGGANSPLHF. The CDR3 DNA reads as TGTGCCAGCAGTTTGGGGGGCGCGAATTCACCCCTCCACTTT.

In its sample, this clonotype was seen many times. The chain uses TRBV4-3 and TRBJ1-4, with TRBD1 as a possible D gene (5 bases). CDR3 length: 15 residues. Per the germline V gene, CDR1 is LGHNA and CDR2 is YSLEER. Trimming cost V 4 bases and J 6 bases, with 15 bases left between them. CDR3 sequence (DNA): TGCGCCAGCAGCCGCCACCGGGGCTTGCATGAAAAACTGTTTTTT. Translated: CASSRHRGLHEKLFF.

The table lists this clonotype with a count of one. CDR3 in amino acids: CASSSQWGRQLGGEQYF. CDR3 in DNA: TGTGCCAGCAGTTCGCAGTGGGGACGACAGCTAGGGGGTGAGCAGTACTTC. V usage is TRBV6-6 and J usage is TRBJ2-5, with a possible D match to TRBD1 (6 bases). Germline loops: CDR1 MNHNY, CDR2 SVGAGI (reference sequence). V lost 4 bases and J 11 bases, leaving 29 bases between the germline ends. CDR3 length: 17 amino acids.

V gene TRBV7-9 combines with J gene TRBJ2-3, with 9 bases aligning to TRBD1. CDR1 SEHNR and CDR2 FQNEAQ come from the germline V gene (reference sequence). J lost 2 bases, V lost 5 bases, and 5 bases had no gene match. CDR3 size: 15 residues. The CDR3 region is CASSHDRGDTDTQYF. CDR3 nucleotides: TGTGCCAGCAGCCATGACAGGGGGGACACAGATACGCAGTATTTT. Full variable domain (remainder filled in from reference TRBV7-9 and TRBJ2-3): DTGVSQNPRHKITKRGQNVTFRCDPISEHNRLYWYRQTLGQGPEFLTYFQNEAQLEKSRLLSDRFSAERPKGSFSTLEIQRTEQGDSAMYLCASSHDRGDTDTQYFGPGTRLTVL.

This clonotype was counted only a few times. The chain has TRBV5-1 and TRBJ2-7; a weak D match, TRBD1 (6 bases). The CDR3 has 12 amino acids. Germline CDR1 SGHRS, CDR2 YFSETQ. V shed 5 bases and J shed 5 bases, with 11 bases lying between them. The CDR3 loop is CASSSRGHEQYF. CDR3 DNA: TGCGCCAGCAGTTCCAGGGGTCACGAGCAGTACTTC.

This clonotype was found a few times. CDR3: CASGGPSRAKLKDNEQFF. In DNA, the CDR3 is TGTGCCAGCGGAGGGCCGAGTAGGGCGAAACTGAAGGACAATGAGCAGTTCTTC. The genes are TRBV2 and TRBJ2-1; perhaps TRBD2 as D (6 bases). The CDR3 consists of 18 residues. Germline V CDR1 and CDR2: SNHLY, FYNNEI. Trimming removed 8 bases from V and 5 bases from J, with 28 bases in between.

The genes are TRBV14 and TRBJ2-5; no clear D gene. In germline, CDR1 is SGHDN, CDR2 FVKESK. V lost 0 bases to trimming and J lost 0 bases, with 14 bases between them. The CDR3 totals 17 residues. CDR3 nucleotides: TGTGCCAGCAGCCAAGATTGGTCAGCCTCGTACCAAGAGACCCAGTACTTC. Its translation: CASSQDWSASYQETQYF.

J is TRBJ2-7 and V is TRBV6-2 or TRBV6-3, with unresolved D. The germline V and J ends were trimmed by 7 bases and 7 bases, with 17 bases remaining between them. Germline CDR1 is MNHEY and CDR2 is SVGEGT. The length of the CDR3 is 13 residues. CDR3 in DNA: TGTGCCAGCACCGAAATTGGGTTAGATGAGCAGTACTTC. Translated: CASTEIGLDEQYF.

The DNA of the CDR3 is TGTGCCAGCAGCTCCCTGGGACGGGGGGGAGATACGCAGTATTTT. Translating gives CASSSLGRGGDTQYF. V gene TRBV7-2 combines with J gene TRBJ2-3; 8 bases are shared with TRBD2. The CDR3 totals 15 residues. With 4 bases clipped from V and 5 bases from J, the junction kept 8 bases outside the gene matches. CDR1 and CDR2 (germline): SGHTA, FQGNSA. The complete variable domain, with remaining parts taken from reference TRBV7-2 and TRBJ2-3, reads GAGVSQSPSNKVTEKGKDVELRCDPISGHTALYWYRQSLGQGLEFLIYFQGNSAPDKSGLPSDRFSAERTGGSVSTLTIQRTQQEDSAVYLCASSSLGRGGDTQYFGPGTRLTVL.

The sample holds many counts of this clonotype. In DNA form, the CDR3 reads TGTGCCAGCAGCCAAGATACTAATTCACCCCTCCACTTT. Protein product: CASSQDTNSPLHF. The chain uses TRBV3-1 and TRBJ1-6; D is unclear. The ends were cut back, 0 bases at V and 6 bases at J, with 3 bases in the middle. The CDR3 contains 13 residues. Germline V gives CDR1 LGHDT, CDR2 YNNKEL (reference sequence). The whole variable domain, remainder taken from reference TRBV3-1 and TRBJ1-6, is DTAVSQTPKYLVTQMGNDKSIKCEQNLGHDTMYWYKQDSKKFLKIMFSYNNKELIINETVPNRFSPKSPDKAHLNLHINSLELGDSAVYFCASSQDTNSPLHFGNGTRLTVT.

The V call is TRBV12-3 or TRBV12-4, the J call TRBJ1-5; D uncertain. This CDR3 contains 14 residues. V lost 5 bases and J lost 0, with 8 bases in between. In DNA form, the CDR3 reads TGTGCCAGCAGTAGACTAGGTAGCAATCAGCCCCAGCATTTT. Protein: CASSRLGSNQPQHF.

This clonotype has a handful of counts. This rearrangement joins TRBV4-2 to TRBJ2-5, with D maybe TRBD2 (5 bases). Germline loops: CDR1 LGHNA, CDR2 YNFKEQ. Trimming took off 5 bases at V and 4 bases at J, with 17 bases between the two ends. This CDR3 has 15 residues. DNA for the CDR3: TGTGCCAGCAGCGAAACACTGCGCGGGCTAGAGACCCAGTACTTC. This encodes CASSETLRGLETQYF.

This chain uses TRBV7-2 with TRBJ2-3, with a tentative D call TRBD2 (5 bases). Trimming took off 5 bases at V and 4 bases at J, with 10 bases between the two ends. The CDR3 is 13 amino acids. Germline V gene data show CDR1 as SGHTA and CDR2 as FQGNSA. CDR3 nucleotides: TGTGCCAGCAGCAGCGGTAGGCCAGATACGCAGTATTTT. Protein: CASSSGRPDTQYF.

Worth noting for this clonotype: This may be a read error, as it is one base from a much larger clone. This rearrangement joins TRBV20-1 to TRBJ2-3; 8 nucleotides align to TRBD2. This CDR3 contains 16 residues. Trimming at V came to 5 bases and at J to 2 bases, leaving 12 bases not matched to a gene. CDR1 is DFQATT, CDR2 SNEGSKA, per germline (reference sequence). CDR3 sequence: CSAGRDGGAVTDTQYF. The CDR3 DNA reads as TGCAGTGCTGGAAGGGACGGGGGGGCCGTCACAGATACGCAGTATTTT.

This clonotype was observed a handful of times. Its ends do not fully match the called genes, so a read error is possible. The V and J genes are TRBV9 and TRBJ1-1; D ambiguous. The CDR3 loop spans 16 amino acids. CDR1 SGDLS and CDR2 YYNGEE come from the germline V gene. This CDR3 is CASSPPKRGMNTEVFF. The CDR3 region has the DNA TGTGCCAGCAGCCCCCCTAAGCGGGGAATGAACACTGAAGTTTTCTTT.

This clonotype has at least ten counts. This chain links TRBV12-3 or TRBV12-4 with TRBJ2-7; the match to TRBD2 covers 11 bases. The CDR3 spans 13 residues. The V and J ends lost 5 bases and 6 bases, in that order; junction bases with no gene match: 3. CDR3 loop: CASSPTSGGEQYF. The CDR3, as DNA: TGTGCCAGCAGTCCTACTAGCGGGGGCGAGCAGTACTTC.

The table lists this clonotype with many counts. The chain couples TRBV20-1 to TRBJ2-5, with D unresolved. With 6 bases removed from V and 3 bases from J, the gap between germline ends came to 8 bases. Germline V lookup: CDR1 DFQATT, CDR2 SNEGSKA (reference sequence). The CDR3 extends over 11 amino acids. This CDR3 reads CSARVEETQYF. The CDR3 nucleotides read TGCAGTGCCCGGGTTGAAGAGACCCAGTACTTC.

This clonotype was recorded at least ten times. This chain uses TRBV7-9 with TRBJ2-1; 13 nucleotides align to TRBD2. After removal of 3 bases from V and 0 bases from J, the junction contained 11 bases not matched to a gene. This CDR3 has 20 amino acids. Germline values: CDR1 SEHNR, CDR2 FQNEAQ (reference sequence). Here the CDR3 DNA reads TGTGCCAGCAGCTTCCCCACTAGCGGGGGGGCCTTTAGCTCCTACAATGAGCAGTTCTTC. The encoded protein is CASSFPTSGGAFSSYNEQFF.

The chain employs TRBV9 and TRBJ2-7; D not resolved. Trimming removed 3 bases from V and 5 bases from J, with 12 bases in between. This CDR3 is 13 amino acids long. Germline values: CDR1 SGDLS, CDR2 YYNGEE. The CDR3 loop is CASSELPEDEQYF. In nucleotides, the CDR3 is TGTGCCAGCAGCGAATTACCTGAGGACGAGCAGTACTTC. The full variable domain, rest sourced from reference TRBV9 and TRBJ2-7, is DSGVTQTPKHLITATGQRVTLRCSPRSGDLSVYWYQQSLDQGLQFLIQYYNGEERAKGNILERFSAQQFPDLHSELNLSSLELGDSALYFCASSELPEDEQYFGPGTRLTVT.

In this sample, this clonotype turned up a few times. The V gene is TRBV9, the J gene TRBJ2-1; D call uncertain. The V gene lost 0 bases and the J gene lost 8 bases, with 12 bases spanning the gap. The CDR3 covers 14 residues. Germline V CDR1 and CDR2: SGDLS, YYNGEE. Written as DNA, the CDR3 is TGTGCCAGCAGCGTAGACGCAGCTCGATATGAGCAGTTCTTC. Its translation: CASSVDAARYEQFF.